Listed below are T cell receptor beta chains from one sample, sequenced in a study of T-cell reconstitution after alpha-beta-depleted transplantation in children. From the PCR reads, TCRdb called clonotypes with MiXCR, one entry per CDR3 protein. This table holds 600,000 to 800,000 distinct CDR3 sequences, around 12% found once. The specimen comprised PBMCs, sampled before TCRalphabeta/CD19-depleted stem cell transplant. Receptors were obtained from a girl aged 2-10 years with congenital amegakaryocytic thrombocytopenia, due to receive a stem cell transplant. Each CDR3 is given with its conserved first and last residue. The order of the fields is V gene, clone size, J gene, D gene, CDR3 protein, CDR3 DNA. D genes are given only for firm matches. The listing skips clone size in some rows; elsewhere it reads once, few, many or a size class.

v_call: TRBV24-1; clone_size: many; j_call: TRBJ2-2; d_call: -; cdr3_aa: CATSDEGRVGTGELFF; cdr3_nt: TGTGCCACCAGTGATGAGGGAAGGGTGGGCACCGGGGAGCTGTTTTTT
v_call: TRBV5-1; clone_size: many; j_call: TRBJ2-1; d_call: TRBD2; cdr3_aa: CASIPGTSGGNEQFF; cdr3_nt: TGCGCCAGCATACCCGGGACTAGCGGGGGCAATGAGCAGTTCTTC
v_call: TRBV5-6; clone_size: many; j_call: TRBJ2-7; d_call: TRBD2; cdr3_aa: CASSRRGSLYEQYF; cdr3_nt: TGTGCCAGCAGCCGGCGGGGGAGCCTCTACGAGCAGTACTTC
v_call: TRBV12-3/TRBV12-4; clone_size: few; j_call: TRBJ2-7; d_call: TRBD2; cdr3_aa: CASSPLAGGEKQYF; cdr3_nt: TGTGCCAGCAGTCCACTAGCGGGGGGCGAGAAGCAGTACTTC
v_call: TRBV29-1; clone_size: -; j_call: TRBJ2-7; d_call: -; cdr3_aa: CSVEVSIRGSYEQYF; cdr3_nt: TGCAGCGTTGAAGTTTCAATACGCGGCTCCTACGAGCAGTACTTC
v_call: TRBV27; clone_size: few; j_call: TRBJ2-3; d_call: -; cdr3_aa: CASSFRRGHTDTQYF; cdr3_nt: TGTGCCAGCAGTTTCAGGCGGGGCCACACAGATACGCAGTATTTT
v_call: TRBV6-5; clone_size: few; j_call: TRBJ2-7; d_call: -; cdr3_aa: CASSYSGSRRSDPPYEQYF; cdr3_nt: TGTGCCAGCAGTTACTCGGGTTCCAGACGTAGCGACCCACCCTACGAGCAGTACTTC
v_call: TRBV29-1; clone_size: many; j_call: TRBJ2-2; d_call: -; cdr3_aa: CSVGGRNTGELFF; cdr3_nt: TGCAGCGTTGGGGGACGGAACACCGGGGAGCTGTTTTTT
v_call: TRBV24-1; clone_size: many; j_call: TRBJ2-2; d_call: -; cdr3_aa: CATSDFRAGTGELFF; cdr3_nt: TGTGCCACCAGTGATTTTAGGGCGGGGACCGGGGAGCTGTTTTTT
v_call: TRBV28; clone_size: many; j_call: TRBJ2-7; d_call: TRBD1; cdr3_aa: CASSPGQGVFEQYF; cdr3_nt: TGTGCCAGCAGTCCGGGACAGGGTGTTTTCGAGCAGTACTTC
v_call: TRBV11-2; clone_size: few; j_call: TRBJ1-1; d_call: -; cdr3_aa: CASSSISPEAFF; cdr3_nt: TGTGCCAGCAGCTCCATTTCGCCTGAAGCTTTCTTT
v_call: TRBV3-1; clone_size: few; j_call: TRBJ1-5; d_call: -; cdr3_aa: CASSQGAGREGPQHF; cdr3_nt: TGTGCCAGCAGCCAAGGAGCAGGGAGAGAGGGGCCCCAGCATTTT
v_call: TRBV7-9; clone_size: few; j_call: TRBJ1-4; d_call: -; cdr3_aa: CASSFGDLTNEKLFF; cdr3_nt: TGTGCCAGCAGCTTTGGAGACCTAACTAATGAAAAACTGTTTTTT
v_call: TRBV5-1; clone_size: few; j_call: TRBJ2-3; d_call: TRBD2; cdr3_aa: CASSFAGEDTQYF; cdr3_nt: TGCGCCAGCAGCTTTGCGGGAGAAGATACGCAGTATTTT
v_call: TRBV7-9; clone_size: few; j_call: TRBJ2-1; d_call: -; cdr3_aa: CASSLGEVFEGYNEQFF; cdr3_nt: TGTGCCAGCAGCTTAGGGGAGGTGTTCGAGGGCTACAATGAGCAGTTCTTC
v_call: TRBV5-6; clone_size: many; j_call: TRBJ2-1; d_call: -; cdr3_aa: CASSLGQDRQFF; cdr3_nt: TGTGCCAGCAGCTTGGGGCAGGATAGGCAGTTCTTC
v_call: TRBV3-1; clone_size: many; j_call: TRBJ2-1; d_call: -; cdr3_aa: CASSQDGRSLEQFF; cdr3_nt: TGTGCCAGCAGCCAAGATGGTCGGAGTTTGGAGCAGTTCTTC
v_call: TRBV5-1; clone_size: many; j_call: TRBJ2-3; d_call: -; cdr3_aa: CASSLGQGRRTDTQYF; cdr3_nt: TGCGCCAGCAGCTTGGGGCAGGGGCGCCGCACAGATACGCAGTATTTT
v_call: TRBV11-2; clone_size: -; j_call: TRBJ2-4; d_call: -; cdr3_aa: CASSTPAGNIQYF; cdr3_nt: TGTGCCAGCAGCACGCCGGCGGGAAACATTCAGTACTTC
v_call: TRBV20-1; clone_size: many; j_call: TRBJ2-3; d_call: -; cdr3_aa: CSARVAGTDTQYF; cdr3_nt: TGCAGTGCTAGAGTAGCGGGCACAGATACGCAGTATTTT